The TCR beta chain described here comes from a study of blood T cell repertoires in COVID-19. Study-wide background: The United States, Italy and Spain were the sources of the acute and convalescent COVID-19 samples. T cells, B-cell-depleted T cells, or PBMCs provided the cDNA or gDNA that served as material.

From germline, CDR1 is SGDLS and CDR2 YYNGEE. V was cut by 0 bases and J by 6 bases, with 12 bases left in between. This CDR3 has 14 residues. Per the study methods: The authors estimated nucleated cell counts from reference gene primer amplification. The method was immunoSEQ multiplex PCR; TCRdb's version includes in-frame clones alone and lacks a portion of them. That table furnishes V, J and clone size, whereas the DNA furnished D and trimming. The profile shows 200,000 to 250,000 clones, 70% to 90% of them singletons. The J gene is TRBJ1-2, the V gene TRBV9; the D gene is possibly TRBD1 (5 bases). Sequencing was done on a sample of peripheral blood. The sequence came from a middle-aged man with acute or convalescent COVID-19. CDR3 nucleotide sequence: TGTGCCAGCAGCGTAGAGGGGCGATCCGATGGCTACACCTTC. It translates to CASSVEGRSDGYTF. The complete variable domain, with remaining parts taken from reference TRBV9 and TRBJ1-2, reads DSGVTQTPKHLITATGQRVTLRCSPRSGDLSVYWYQQSLDQGLQFLIQYYNGEERAKGNILERFSAQQFPDLHSELNLSSLELGDSALYFCASSVEGRSDGYTFGSGTRLTVV.